The clone carrying this T cell receptor (beta chain) was detected only once. This specimen comes from a study of blood T cell repertoires in COVID-19. Study-wide context: The United States, Italy and Spain supplied acute and convalescent COVID-19 samples. T cells, B-cell-depleted T cells, or PBMCs supplied cDNA or gDNA.

The CDR3 has 16 amino acids. Germline V gene sequence: CDR1 SGHNT, CDR2 YYREEE (reference sequence). V was pared by 1 base and J by 0 bases, with 7 bases of the junction left unmatched. In the original analysis: Reference gene primer amplification in the assay estimated nucleated cell counts. Here immunoSEQ multiplex PCR was the method, and the copy in TCRdb shows in-frame clones only, minus some. For V, J and clone size, that table is used; D and trimming come from the DNA. This table has about 81,000 clones, roughly 95% appearing once. This TCR was recovered from a human donor with active COVID-19. The donor label of this sample is uncertain. The chain couples TRBV5-4 to TRBJ2-7, with 7 positions matching TRBD1. Sequencing was done on a sample of peripheral blood. CDR3: CASSLRDSVSSYEQYF. The CDR3 DNA reads as TGTGCCAGCAGCTTGAGGGACAGTGTGAGCTCCTACGAGCAGTACTTC.